The present T cell receptor (beta chain) was sequenced within a study of OX40 agonist ivuxolimab in advanced cancers. Study as a whole: A mean age of roughly 60 years, range roughly 20 to 79, was recorded, and roughly 83% were male. Whole-study results and caveats: In general, CD8+ T cells held more expanded clones than CD4+ did, on average. In the 0.1 to 3.0 mg/kg range, CD4+ and CD8+ blood T cells had expanded clonally by week 6.

This CDR3 has 16 amino acids. Germline CDR1 is WNHNN and CDR2 is SYGVQD (reference sequence). V lost 9 bases and J 0 bases, leaving 18 bases between the germline ends. TCRdb's table, derived via immunoSEQ multiplex PCR, lists solely in-frame clones and lacks some. The table lists about 31,000 clones, 90% of them singletons. In regard to this clone: Antigen unknown.

The V and J genes are TRBV10-1 and TRBJ1-5; unclear D gene. This TCR was recovered from an adult with an advanced solid tumor such as melanoma, head and neck, liver or kidney cancer. Specimen: CD4+ or CD8+ T cells sorted from blood, collected in a trial of the OX40 agonist ivuxolimab. The CDR3 protein is CASTRRSAYSNQPQHF. DNA for the CDR3: TGCGCCAGTACGAGGCGGAGTGCTTATAGCAATCAGCCCCAGCATTTT.